The clone carrying this T cell receptor beta chain was observed many times. Its antigen remains unidentified. The sample is drawn from a study of T cell repertoires in cytomegalovirus infection. Study in general: Recently identified HLA-C-restricted and well-studied HLA-B-restricted CMV epitopes were used. From public TCR beta signatures came an indication of both CMV infection and matching HLA type. Notes on the study in general: Using cumulative public TCR beta family frequency, the authors identified those who carried CMV together with the relevant HLA.

Trimming cost V 5 bases and J 3 bases, with 16 bases left between them. The CDR3 spans 15 residues. CDR1 is MDHEN and CDR2 is SYDVKM in the germline V gene. TCRdb itself ran the reads through MiXCR, one entry per CDR3 protein. The sample gives roughly 500,000 distinct CDR3 sequences, under 55% of which show up once; 35% to 50% is in the top ten. The chain joins TRBV28 to TRBJ1-1; D may be TRBD1 (6 bases). This TCR derives from a human donor in good health (CMV status not recorded). Some clones in this sample may be carry-over from other donors' samples. The starting material was cultured PBMCs, obtained from culture after CMV antigen stimulation. The CDR3 reads CASSGTQGEHTEAFF. Here the CDR3 DNA reads TGTGCCAGCAGTGGGACACAGGGAGAACACACTGAAGCTTTCTTT. Based on the CDR3 plus reference TRBV28 and TRBJ1-1, the full variable domain is DVKVTQSSRYLVKRTGEKVFLECVQDMDHENMFWYRQDPGLGLRLIYFSYDVKMKEKGDIPEGYSVSREKKERFSLILESASTNQTSMYLCASSGTQGEHTEAFFGQGTRLTVV.